The 24 T cell receptor beta chains below were found in one sample sequenced in a study of cytomegalovirus exposure and HLA in healthy donors. The primer mix had 60 Vbeta and 13 Jbeta primers. TCRdb's copy holds only in-frame clones and misses some; the assay was immunoSEQ multiplex PCR. This table has approximately 140,000 clones, 70% to 90% appearing once. Material for sequencing was PBMCs. Receptor source: a boy aged 5 to 17 in good health and CMV-seronegative.

This clone was counted between two and nine times. The chain combines TRBV6-6 with TRBJ2-7, with D perhaps matching TRBD2 (6 bases). CDR1 MNHNY and CDR2 SVGAGI come from the germline V gene (reference sequence). This CDR3 is 14 amino acids long. V lost 6 bases, J lost 2 bases, and 14 bases lay in between. The chain's CDR3 is CASRDGSSTYEQYF. Here the CDR3 DNA reads TGTGCCAGCAGGGACGGGAGTTCCACCTACGAGCAGTACTTC.

The J gene is TRBJ1-6, the V gene TRBV2; 9 bases agree with TRBD1. The junction had 10 bases not matched to a gene; V was cut back by 7 bases and J by 9 bases. The V gene's germline CDR1 is SNHLY and CDR2 FYNNEI. This CDR3 contains 15 residues. The CDR3 is CASNDRGTGLSPLHF. In nucleotides, the CDR3 is TGTGCCAGCAATGACCGAGGGACAGGGCTTTCACCCCTCCACTTT.

V gene TRBV7-2 combines with J gene TRBJ2-1; the D is unclear. Germline V gene sequence: CDR1 SGHTA, CDR2 FQGNSA. The ends were cut back, 3 bases at V and 4 bases at J, with 13 bases in the middle. This CDR3 contains 15 residues. CDR3 amino acids: CASSFVQVLYNEQFF. The DNA of the CDR3 is TGTGCCAGCAGCTTCGTCCAGGTACTGTACAATGAGCAGTTCTTC.

There are a few counts of this clone. The J gene is TRBJ1-1, the V gene TRBV7-2; TRBD1 matches at 11 bases. V lost 10 bases, J lost 1 base, and 2 bases stayed unmatched. In germline, CDR1 is SGHTA, CDR2 FQGNSA. The CDR3 sequence is 13 residues long. The CDR3 protein is CATGQGANTEAFF. The CDR3 DNA reads as TGTGCCACAGGACAGGGGGCGAACACTGAAGCTTTCTTT.

This chain uses TRBV7-2 with TRBJ2-3, with D perhaps matching TRBD2 (5 bases). The CDR3 spans 16 residues. Trimming removed 5 bases at V and 2 bases at J, with 17 bases between. Germline V gene sequence: CDR1 SGHTA, CDR2 FQGNSA. As DNA, the CDR3 is TGTGCCAGCAGCCCCCACGGAGCCGGGATCACAGATACGCAGTATTTT. Translation: CASSPHGAGITDTQYF.

The J gene is TRBJ2-2, the V gene TRBV15; 10 bases match TRBD1. With 1 base clipped from V and 4 bases from J, the junction kept 3 bases outside the gene matches. The CDR3 runs to 16 residues. Germline lookup yields CDR1 LNHNV and CDR2 YYDKDF (reference sequence). CDR3 sequence (DNA): TGTGCCACCAGCAGAGGGCGGACAGGGGGCACCGGGGAGCTGTTTTTT. Protein sequence: CATSRGRTGGTGELFF. Based on the CDR3 plus reference TRBV15 and TRBJ2-2, the full variable domain is DAMVIQNPRYQVTQFGKPVTLSCSQTLNHNVMYWYQQKSSQAPKLLFHYYDKDFNNEADTPDNFQSRRPNTSFCFLDIRSPGLGDTAMYLCATSRGRTGGTGELFFGEGSRLTVL.

The rearrangement joins TRBV29-1 to TRBJ2-2; 9 bases line up with TRBD1. This CDR3 has 16 amino acids. The trim removed 3 bases at V and 4 bases at J, leaving 9 bases unmatched. Looked up from germline, CDR1 is SQVTM and CDR2 is ANQGSEA. CDR3 coding DNA: TGCAGCGTTGAGGCACCGGGACAGGGTACCACCGGGGAGCTGTTTTTT. The encoded protein is CSVEAPGQGTTGELFF.

This clone came up a few times. The gene calls are TRBV27 and TRBJ2-1; a weak D match, TRBD2 (6 bases). The V end was cut by 0 bases, the J end by 7 bases, with 13 bases between. The CDR3 has 15 amino acids. From germline, CDR1 is MNHEY and CDR2 SMNVEV (reference sequence). CDR3 sequence: CASSLSFGSGNEQFF. CDR3 nucleotide sequence: TGTGCCAGCAGTTTATCGTTCGGGAGTGGGAATGAGCAGTTCTTC.

The J gene is TRBJ2-7, the V gene TRBV7-9, with a tentative D call TRBD2 (5 bases). This CDR3 has 13 residues. The V and J ends lost 5 bases and 1 base respectively, with 9 bases between them. Germline loops: CDR1 SEHNR, CDR2 FQNEAQ (reference sequence). In DNA form, the CDR3 reads TGTGCCAGCAGCCCAGAGGGTTCCTACGAGCAGTACTTC. It codes for CASSPEGSYEQYF.

The CDR3 DNA is TGTGCCATCAGTGAATCGACAGACACCGGGGAGCTGTTTTTT. Residues: CAISESTDTGELFF. The chain is built from TRBV10-3 and TRBJ2-2; a weak D match, TRBD1 (5 bases). This CDR3 contains 14 residues. Germline loops: CDR1 ENHRY, CDR2 SYGVKD. Trimming took 3 bases from V and 3 from J, leaving 8 bases between them.

This sequence joins TRBV2 and TRBJ2-7; D may be TRBD2 (5 bases). Germline V gene sequence: CDR1 SNHLY, CDR2 FYNNEI. The CDR3 consists of 13 residues. Trimming removed 4 bases at V and 5 bases at J, with 12 bases between. This CDR3 reads CASSVTLGDEQYF. The CDR3 DNA reads as TGTGCCAGCAGTGTAACACTAGGCGACGAGCAGTACTTC.

This chain connects TRBV15 to TRBJ2-1; D perhaps matches TRBD2 (5 bases). V gave up 8 bases and J gave up 5 bases, with 10 bases separating them. Germline CDR1 and CDR2: LNHNV and YYDKDF (reference sequence). The CDR3 totals 12 residues. This CDR3 reads CATDPGNNEQFF. CDR3 nucleotide sequence: TGTGCCACCGATCCGGGGAACAATGAGCAGTTCTTC. Drawing the rest from reference TRBV15 and TRBJ2-1, the complete variable domain is DAMVIQNPRYQVTQFGKPVTLSCSQTLNHNVMYWYQQKSSQAPKLLFHYYDKDFNNEADTPDNFQSRRPNTSFCFLDIRSPGLGDTAMYLCATDPGNNEQFFGPGTRLTVL.

J is TRBJ1-1 and V is TRBV7-9; the D gene is possibly TRBD1 (5 bases). The CDR3 loop spans 14 amino acids. Germline loops: CDR1 SEHNR, CDR2 FQNEAQ (reference sequence). V lost 6 bases to trimming and J lost 8 bases, with 19 bases between them. The CDR3 sequence is CASSWREGLGEAFF. The CDR3 bases are TGTGCCAGCAGTTGGCGGGAGGGGCTCGGCGAAGCTTTCTTT.

This sequence joins TRBV27 and TRBJ1-1; D remains unclear. Germline V gene data show CDR1 as MNHEY and CDR2 as SMNVEV (reference sequence). This CDR3 is 15 amino acids long. The V and J ends lost 4 bases and 0 bases respectively, with 12 bases between them. The CDR3 nucleotides are TGTGCCAGCAGTTCCCGGATAGACATGAACACTGAAGCTTTCTTT. This translates into CASSSRIDMNTEAFF.

The CDR3 nucleotides read TGTGCCAGTAGTATAGGCAGGGGCTATGGCTACACCTTC. The encoded protein is CASSIGRGYGYTF. The gene calls are TRBV19 and TRBJ1-2, with D possibly TRBD1 on 6 matching bases. Germline assignment: CDR1 LNHDA and CDR2 SQIVND (reference sequence). Between the trimmed V and J ends, which lost 1 base and 4 bases, there was a span of 7 bases. The CDR3 consists of 13 residues.

This clone appeared once. The genes are TRBV6-4 and TRBJ2-1; maybe TRBD2 (5 bases). With 3 bases removed from V and 5 bases from J, the gap between germline ends came to 8 bases. This CDR3 has 13 amino acids. Germline CDR1 and CDR2: MRHNA and SNTAGT. Here the CDR3 reads CASSEGENNEQFF. The CDR3 nucleotides are TGTGCCAGCAGTGAGGGAGAAAACAATGAGCAGTTCTTC.

This clone has just one count. The chain has TRBV9 and TRBJ1-1, with D hard to call. CDR1 SGDLS and CDR2 YYNGEE come from the germline V gene. CDR3 size: 13 residues. V lost 0 bases and J 7 bases, leaving 10 bases between the germline ends. The CDR3 protein is CASSVGGSNEAFF. In DNA, the CDR3 is TGTGCCAGCAGCGTAGGAGGGAGTAATGAAGCTTTCTTT.

The chain recombines TRBV29-1 with TRBJ2-1, with 12 nucleotides matching TRBD2. CDR3 length: 14 amino acids. Germline V gene lookup returns CDR1 SQVTM and CDR2 ANQGSEA. V shed 7 bases and J 6 bases; nucleotides not matched to a gene: 7. CDR3: CSGLLAGGLNEQFF. DNA for the CDR3: TGCAGCGGGCTTCTAGCGGGAGGGCTCAATGAGCAGTTCTTC.

The chain carries TRBV7-2 and TRBJ2-3, with a weak D call TRBD2 (7 bases). This CDR3 comprises 16 residues. Trimming shortened V by 1 base and J by 3 bases, and 14 bases separated the two germline ends. In germline, CDR1 is SGHTA, CDR2 FQGNSA. In nucleotides, the CDR3 is TGTGCCAGCAGCTTAGGGTGGGGGGGCCGAACAGATACGCAGTATTTT. Protein product: CASSLGWGGRTDTQYF. Full variable domain (outside the CDR3, taken from reference TRBV7-2 and TRBJ2-3): GAGVSQSPSNKVTEKGKDVELRCDPISGHTALYWYRQSLGQGLEFLIYFQGNSAPDKSGLPSDRFSAERTGGSVSTLTIQRTQQEDSAVYLCASSLGWGGRTDTQYFGPGTRLTVL.

CDR3 nucleotide sequence: TGTGCCAGCAGTTACTCGAGGGTCCGGCCCAACGAGCAGTACTTC. Translating it yields CASSYSRVRPNEQYF. The chain carries TRBV6-5 and TRBJ2-7; D possibly corresponds to TRBD2 (5 bases). V was clipped by 0 bases and J by 5 bases, with 14 bases between them. In germline, CDR1 is MNHEY, CDR2 SVGAGI. The length of the CDR3 is 15 residues.

Here the CDR3 reads CATVDTTNPEAFF. The CDR3 DNA follows: TGTGCCACCGTAGACACCACCAACCCTGAAGCTTTCTTT. This rearrangement joins TRBV25-1 to TRBJ1-1; no clear D. This CDR3 comprises 13 residues. Deletions cut 10 bases from V and 6 bases from J, with 18 bases between. CDR1 MGHDK and CDR2 SYGVNS come from the germline V gene.

The rearrangement joins TRBV6-6 to TRBJ2-7; TRBD1 agrees at 7 bases. Germline CDR1 MNHNY, CDR2 SVGAGI (reference sequence). The V and J ends lost 2 bases and 0 bases, in that order; junction bases with no gene match: 4. The CDR3 contains 15 residues. The CDR3 spells CASSYTRQGSYEQYF. CDR3 nucleotides: TGTGCCAGCAGTTACACCCGACAGGGCTCCTACGAGCAGTACTTC.

This chain joins TRBV7-2 and TRBJ2-2; 9 bases align to TRBD1. The germline V gene has CDR1 SGHTA and CDR2 FQGNSA. The CDR3 spans 17 residues. Trimming at V came to 2 bases and at J to 3 bases, leaving 7 bases not matched to a gene. CDR3 region: CASSLRLGQGYTGELFF. Here the CDR3 DNA reads TGTGCCAGCAGCTTACGATTGGGACAGGGATACACCGGGGAGCTGTTTTTT.

Written as DNA, the CDR3 is TGTGCCAGCAGTCGAGACACAGGGGCCCCTAACTATGGCTACACCTTC. It codes for CASSRDTGAPNYGYTF. V is TRBV25-1 and J is TRBJ1-2, with 7 bases aligning to TRBD1. The CDR3 runs 16 residues. CDR1 is MGHDK, CDR2 SYGVNS, per germline. Losses at the gene ends were 5 bases for V and 0 bases for J; bases not matched to a gene: 9.